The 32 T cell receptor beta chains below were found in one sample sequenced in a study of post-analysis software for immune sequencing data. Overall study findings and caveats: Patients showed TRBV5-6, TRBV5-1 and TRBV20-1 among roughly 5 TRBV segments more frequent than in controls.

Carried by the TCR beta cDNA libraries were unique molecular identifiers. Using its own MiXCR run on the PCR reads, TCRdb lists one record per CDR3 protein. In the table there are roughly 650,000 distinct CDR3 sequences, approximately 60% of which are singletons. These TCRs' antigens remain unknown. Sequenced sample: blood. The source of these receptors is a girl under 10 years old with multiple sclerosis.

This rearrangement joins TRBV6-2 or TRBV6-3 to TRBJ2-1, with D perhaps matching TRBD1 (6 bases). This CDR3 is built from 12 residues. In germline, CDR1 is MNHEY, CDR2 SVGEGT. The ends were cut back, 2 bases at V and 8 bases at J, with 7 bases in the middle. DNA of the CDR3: TGTGCCAGCAGTTACAGGGGGTATGAGCAGTTCTTC. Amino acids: CASSYRGYEQFF.

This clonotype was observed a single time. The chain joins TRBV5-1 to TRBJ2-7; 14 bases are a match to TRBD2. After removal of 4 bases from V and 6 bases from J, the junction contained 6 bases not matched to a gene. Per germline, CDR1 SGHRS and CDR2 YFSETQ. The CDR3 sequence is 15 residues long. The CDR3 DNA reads TGCGCCAGCAGCCTAGGGGGGACTAGCGGGAGCGAGCAGTACGTC. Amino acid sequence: CASSLGGTSGSEQYV.

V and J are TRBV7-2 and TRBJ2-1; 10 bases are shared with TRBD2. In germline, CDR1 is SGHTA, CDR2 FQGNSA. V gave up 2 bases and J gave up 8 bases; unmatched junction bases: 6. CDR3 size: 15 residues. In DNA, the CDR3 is TGTGCCAGCAGCTTAAAGAGCGGGGGGGCACATGAGCAGTTCTTC. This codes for CASSLKSGGAHEQFF.

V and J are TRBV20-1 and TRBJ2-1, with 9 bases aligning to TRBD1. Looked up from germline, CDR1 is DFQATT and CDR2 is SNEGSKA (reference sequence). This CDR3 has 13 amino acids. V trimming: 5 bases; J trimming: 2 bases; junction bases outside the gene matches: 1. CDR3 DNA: TGCAGTGCTCGGGACAGGGCCTACAATGAGCAGTTCTTC. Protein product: CSARDRAYNEQFF.

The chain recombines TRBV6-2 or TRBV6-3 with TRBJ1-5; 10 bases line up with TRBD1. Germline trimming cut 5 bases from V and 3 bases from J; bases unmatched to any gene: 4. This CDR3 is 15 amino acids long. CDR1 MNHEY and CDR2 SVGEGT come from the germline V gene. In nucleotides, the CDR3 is TGTGCCAGCAGTCCGACAGGGGGCTTCAATCAGCCCCAGCATTTT. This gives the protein CASSPTGGFNQPQHF.

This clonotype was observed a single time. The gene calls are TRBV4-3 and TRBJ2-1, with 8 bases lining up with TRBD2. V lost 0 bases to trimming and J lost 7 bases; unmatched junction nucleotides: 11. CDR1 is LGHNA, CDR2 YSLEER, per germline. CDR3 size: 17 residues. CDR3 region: CASSQDAGGAGSNEQFF. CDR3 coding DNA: TGCGCCAGCAGCCAAGACGCCGGGGGGGCCGGTTCAAATGAGCAGTTCTTC.

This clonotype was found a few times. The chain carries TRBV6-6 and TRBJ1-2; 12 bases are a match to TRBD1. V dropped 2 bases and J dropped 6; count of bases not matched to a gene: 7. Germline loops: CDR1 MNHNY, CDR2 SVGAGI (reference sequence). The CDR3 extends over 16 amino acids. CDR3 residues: CASSYGGQGARNGYTF. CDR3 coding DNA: TGTGCCAGCAGTTACGGGGGACAGGGGGCAAGAAATGGCTACACCTTC.

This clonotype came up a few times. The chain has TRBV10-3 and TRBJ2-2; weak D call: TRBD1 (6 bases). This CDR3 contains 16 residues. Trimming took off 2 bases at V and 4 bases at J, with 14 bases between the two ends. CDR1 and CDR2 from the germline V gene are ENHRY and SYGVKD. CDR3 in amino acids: CAISEVNREVTGELFF. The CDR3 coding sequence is TGTGCCATCAGTGAGGTGAACAGGGAAGTCACCGGGGAGCTGTTTTTT.

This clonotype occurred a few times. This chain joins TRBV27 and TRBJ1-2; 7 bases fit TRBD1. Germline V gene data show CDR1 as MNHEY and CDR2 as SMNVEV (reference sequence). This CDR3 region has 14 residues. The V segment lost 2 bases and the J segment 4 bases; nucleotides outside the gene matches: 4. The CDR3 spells CASSLRGTVYGYTF. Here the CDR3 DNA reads TGTGCCAGCAGTTTACGAGGGACAGTCTATGGCTACACCTTC.

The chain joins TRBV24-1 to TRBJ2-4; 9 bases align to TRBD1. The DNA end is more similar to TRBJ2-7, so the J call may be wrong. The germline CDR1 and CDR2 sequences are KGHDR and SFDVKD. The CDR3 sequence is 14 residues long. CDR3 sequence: CATSETGGSYEQYF. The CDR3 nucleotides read TGTGCCACCAGTGAGACAGGGGGCTCCTACGAGCAGTACTTC.

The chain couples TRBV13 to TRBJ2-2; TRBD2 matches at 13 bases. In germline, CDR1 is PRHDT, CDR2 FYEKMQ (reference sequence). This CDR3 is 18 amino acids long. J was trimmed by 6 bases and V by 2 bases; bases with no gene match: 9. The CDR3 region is CASSLRTSGGRVPGELFF. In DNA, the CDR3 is TGTGCCAGCAGCTTAAGGACTAGCGGGGGCCGGGTCCCCGGGGAGCTGTTTTTT.

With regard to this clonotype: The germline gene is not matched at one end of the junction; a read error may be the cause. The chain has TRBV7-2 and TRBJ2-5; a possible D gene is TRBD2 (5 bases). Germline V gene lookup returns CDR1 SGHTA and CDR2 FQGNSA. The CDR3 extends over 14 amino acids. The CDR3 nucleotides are TGTGCTAGCAGCCGCGCCGGGCCTAGCAGGACCCAGTACTTC. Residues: CASSRAGPSRTQYF.

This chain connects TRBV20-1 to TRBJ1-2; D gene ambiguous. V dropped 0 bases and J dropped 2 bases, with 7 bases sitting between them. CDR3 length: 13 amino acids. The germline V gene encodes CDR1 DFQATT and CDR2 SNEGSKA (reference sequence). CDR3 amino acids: CSARDLGNYGYTF. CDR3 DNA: TGCAGTGCTAGAGATCTGGGGAACTATGGCTACACCTTC.

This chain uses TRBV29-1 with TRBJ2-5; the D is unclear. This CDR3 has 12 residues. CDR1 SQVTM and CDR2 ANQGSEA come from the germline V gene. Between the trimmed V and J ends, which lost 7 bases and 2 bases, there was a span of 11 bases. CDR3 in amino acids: CSGYQTQETQYF. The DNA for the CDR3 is TGCAGCGGGTACCAGACACAAGAGACCCAGTACTTC.

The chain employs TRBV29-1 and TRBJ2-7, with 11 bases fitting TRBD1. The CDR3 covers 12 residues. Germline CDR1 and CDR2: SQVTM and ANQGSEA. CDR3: CGSRGQGGEQYF. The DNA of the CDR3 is TGCGGATCGAGGGGACAGGGGGGCGAGCAGTACTTC.

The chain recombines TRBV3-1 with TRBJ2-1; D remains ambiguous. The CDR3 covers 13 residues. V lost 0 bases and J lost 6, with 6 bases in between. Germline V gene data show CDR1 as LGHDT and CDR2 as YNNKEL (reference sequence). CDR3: CASSQEYPNEQFF. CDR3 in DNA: TGTGCCAGCAGCCAAGAATACCCCAATGAGCAGTTCTTC.

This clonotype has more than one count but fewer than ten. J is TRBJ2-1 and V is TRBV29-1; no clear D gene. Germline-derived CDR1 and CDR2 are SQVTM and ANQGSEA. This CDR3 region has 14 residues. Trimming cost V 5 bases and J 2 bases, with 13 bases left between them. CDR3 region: CSVRAAATYNEQFF. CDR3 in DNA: TGCAGCGTTCGCGCTGCGGCGACCTACAATGAGCAGTTCTTC.

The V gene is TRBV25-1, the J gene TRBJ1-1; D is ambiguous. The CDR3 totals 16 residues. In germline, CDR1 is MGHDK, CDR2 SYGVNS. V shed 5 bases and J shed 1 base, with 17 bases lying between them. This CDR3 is CASSQNSGRGNTEAFF. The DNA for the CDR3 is TGTGCCAGCAGTCAAAATTCGGGCCGAGGGAACACTGAAGCTTTCTTT.

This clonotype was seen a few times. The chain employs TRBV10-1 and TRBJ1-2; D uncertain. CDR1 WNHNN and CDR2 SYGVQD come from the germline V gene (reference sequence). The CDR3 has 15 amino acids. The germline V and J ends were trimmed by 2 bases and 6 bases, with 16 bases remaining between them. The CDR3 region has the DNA TGCGCCAGCAGTGAGAAGTTCGCGACCCTGGATGGCTACACCTTC. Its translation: CASSEKFATLDGYTF.

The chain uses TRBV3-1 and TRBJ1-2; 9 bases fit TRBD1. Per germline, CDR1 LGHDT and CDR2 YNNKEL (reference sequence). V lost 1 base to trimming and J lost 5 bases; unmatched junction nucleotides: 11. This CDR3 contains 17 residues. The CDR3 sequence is CASSQGNQAGQGYGYTF. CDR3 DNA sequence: TGTGCCAGCAGCCAAGGCAATCAAGCGGGACAGGGATATGGCTACACCTTC.

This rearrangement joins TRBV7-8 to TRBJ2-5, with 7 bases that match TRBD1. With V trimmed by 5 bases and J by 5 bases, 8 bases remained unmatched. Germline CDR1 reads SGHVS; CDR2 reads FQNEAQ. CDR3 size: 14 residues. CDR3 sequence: CASSLGQVLETQYF. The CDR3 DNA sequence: TGTGCCAGCAGCCTCGGACAGGTCTTGGAGACCCAGTACTTC.

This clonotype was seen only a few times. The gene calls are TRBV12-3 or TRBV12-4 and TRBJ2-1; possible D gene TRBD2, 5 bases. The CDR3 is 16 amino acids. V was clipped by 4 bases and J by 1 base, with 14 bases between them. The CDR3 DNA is TGTGCCAGCAGTTCCTTCGGTGGGAGTTCCTACAATGAGCAGTTCTTC. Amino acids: CASSSFGGSSYNEQFF.

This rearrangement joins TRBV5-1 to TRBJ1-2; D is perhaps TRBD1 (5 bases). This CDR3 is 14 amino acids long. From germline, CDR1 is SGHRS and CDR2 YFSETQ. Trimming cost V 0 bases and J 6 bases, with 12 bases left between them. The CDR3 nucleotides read TGCGCCAGCAGCTTGGAGACGGGGCGGAATGGCTACACCTTC. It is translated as CASSLETGRNGYTF.

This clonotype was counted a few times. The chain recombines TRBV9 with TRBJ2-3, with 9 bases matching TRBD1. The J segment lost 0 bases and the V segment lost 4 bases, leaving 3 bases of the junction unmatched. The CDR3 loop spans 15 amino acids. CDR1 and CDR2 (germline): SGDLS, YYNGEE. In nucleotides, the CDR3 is TGTGCCAGCAGCATCGGGACAGGGAGCACAGATACGCAGTATTTT. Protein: CASSIGTGSTDTQYF.

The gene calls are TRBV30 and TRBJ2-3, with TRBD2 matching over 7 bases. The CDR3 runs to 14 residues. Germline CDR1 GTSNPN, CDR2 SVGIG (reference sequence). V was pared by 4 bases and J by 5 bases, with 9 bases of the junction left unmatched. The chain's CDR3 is CAWIRLAGEDTQYF. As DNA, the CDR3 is TGTGCCTGGATCCGGTTGGCGGGAGAAGATACGCAGTATTTT.

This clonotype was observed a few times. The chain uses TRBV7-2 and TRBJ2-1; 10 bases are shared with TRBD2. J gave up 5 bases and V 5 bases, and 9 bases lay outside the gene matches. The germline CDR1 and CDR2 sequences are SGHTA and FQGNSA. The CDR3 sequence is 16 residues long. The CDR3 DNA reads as TGTGCCAGCAGCCCGGCAGCGGGGACTAGCGACAATGAGCAGTTCTTC. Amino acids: CASSPAAGTSDNEQFF.

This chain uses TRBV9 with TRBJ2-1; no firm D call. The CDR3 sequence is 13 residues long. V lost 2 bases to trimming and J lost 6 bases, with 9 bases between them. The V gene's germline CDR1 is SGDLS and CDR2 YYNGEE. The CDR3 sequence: CASSVTNSNEQFF. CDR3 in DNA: TGTGCCAGCAGCGTGACCAATTCCAATGAGCAGTTCTTC.

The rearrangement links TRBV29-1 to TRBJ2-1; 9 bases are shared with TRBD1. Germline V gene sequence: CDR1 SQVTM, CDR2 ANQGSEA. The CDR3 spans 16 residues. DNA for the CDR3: TGCAGTGTCTTCAATAACACAGGGGGCGCTTACAATGAGCAGTTCTTC. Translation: CSVFNNTGGAYNEQFF.

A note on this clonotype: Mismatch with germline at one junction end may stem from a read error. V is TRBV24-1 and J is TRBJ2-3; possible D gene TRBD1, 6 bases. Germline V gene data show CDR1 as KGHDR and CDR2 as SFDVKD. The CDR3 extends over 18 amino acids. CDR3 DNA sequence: TGTGCCACCAGTGATTTGAAATCGGCAGGGACAAATATCGATACCCAGTATTTT. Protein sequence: CATSDLKSAGTNIDTQYF.

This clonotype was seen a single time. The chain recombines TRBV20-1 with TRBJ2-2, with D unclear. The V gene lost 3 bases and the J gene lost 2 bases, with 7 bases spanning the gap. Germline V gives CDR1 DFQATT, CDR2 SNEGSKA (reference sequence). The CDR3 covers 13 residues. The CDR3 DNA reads TGCAGTGCTAGCCAGGCCAACACCGGGGAGCTGTTTTTT. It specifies CSASQANTGELFF.

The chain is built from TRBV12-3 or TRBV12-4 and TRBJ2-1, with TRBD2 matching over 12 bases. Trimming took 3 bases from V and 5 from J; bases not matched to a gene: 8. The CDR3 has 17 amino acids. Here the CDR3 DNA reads TGTGCCAGCAGTTTGGCTAGCGGGAGGGCCTTAAACAATGAGCAGTTCTTC. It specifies CASSLASGRALNNEQFF.

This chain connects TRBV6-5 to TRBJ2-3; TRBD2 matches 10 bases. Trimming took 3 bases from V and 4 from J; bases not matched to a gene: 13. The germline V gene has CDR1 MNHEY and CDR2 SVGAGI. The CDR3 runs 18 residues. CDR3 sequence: CASSYRVPLAGAPDTQYF. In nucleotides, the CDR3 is TGTGCCAGCAGTTATCGGGTTCCCCTAGCGGGAGCCCCAGATACGCAGTATTTT.